Listed below are T cell receptor beta chains from one sample, sequenced in a study of cytomegalovirus exposure and HLA in healthy donors. This table comes from immunoSEQ multiplex PCR, and its TCRdb copy is limited to in-frame clones, with some not included. The sample shows around 230,000 clones, about 80% of them seen only once. The sample consisted of PBMCs. The origin of the receptors is a man in his forties in good health and CMV-seropositive. Both conserved end residues are part of each CDR3. Fields, in order: CDR3 protein, CDR3 DNA, V gene, clone size, J gene, D gene. A D gene is named only where the DNA matches it firmly. Not every row has a clone size; where given, it reads once, few, many or a size class.

CASSINGQASNTEAFF,TGTGCCAGTAGTATCAATGGACAGGCCTCGAACACTGAAGCTTTCTTT,TRBV19,NA,TRBJ1-1,TRBD1
CASSIGRGEAFF,TGTGCCAGTAGTATAGGCCGGGGGGAAGCTTTCTTT,TRBV19,NA,TRBJ1-1,NA
CASSRTSGTYNEQFF,TGTGCCAGCAGCCGAACTAGCGGGACGTACAATGAGCAGTTCTTC,TRBV2,once,TRBJ2-1,TRBD2
CASSTGGGYSGPYNEQFF,TGTGCCAGTAGTACGGGGGGGGGATATAGCGGACCCTACAATGAGCAGTTCTTC,TRBV19,NA,TRBJ2-1,TRBD2
CASSATLGLAFYNEQFF,TGTGCCAGCAGCGCAACCTTGGGACTAGCGTTCTACAATGAGCAGTTCTTC,TRBV7-2,NA,TRBJ2-1,TRBD2
CASRDSPANYGYTF,TGTGCCAGTCGGGACAGTCCAGCTAACTATGGCTACACCTTC,TRBV19,NA,TRBJ1-2,TRBD1
CASSYYSEGGLVF,TGTGCCAGCAGTTACTATTCAGAAGGGGGCTTGGTCTTC,TRBV6-5,NA,TRBJ2-1,TRBD1
CASNLETSGGISYEQYF,TGTGCCAGCAACCTAGAGACTAGCGGGGGGATCTCCTACGAGCAGTACTTC,TRBV6-4,NA,TRBJ2-7,TRBD2
CAWSAQVNQPQHF,TGTGCCTGGAGTGCTCAGGTAAATCAGCCCCAGCATTTT,TRBV30,NA,TRBJ1-5,NA
CASSPGQGITNEKLFF,TGTGCCAGCTCTCCTGGACAGGGGATAACTAATGAAAAACTGTTTTTT,TRBV18,NA,TRBJ1-4,TRBD1
CASSIGGPWETQYF,TGCGCCAGCAGCATAGGAGGGCCGTGGGAGACCCAGTACTTC,TRBV5-1,NA,TRBJ2-5,NA
CASSLNPGLAGGAGELFF,TGTGCCAGCAGCTTAAACCCCGGACTAGCGGGAGGGGCCGGGGAGCTGTTTTTT,TRBV7-3,NA,TRBJ2-2,TRBD2
CASSFRQGTYNEQFF,TGTGCCAGCAGTTTCCGACAGGGGACCTACAATGAGCAGTTCTTC,TRBV7-9,NA,TRBJ2-1,TRBD1
CASSSRGLAGGPGELFF,TGTGCCAGCAGCTCCCGGGGACTAGCGGGAGGGCCCGGGGAGCTGTTTTTT,TRBV7-2,NA,TRBJ2-2,TRBD2
CASSLGGTGFQTQYF,TGTGCCAGCAGCTTAGGGGGGACAGGGTTTCAGACCCAGTACTTC,TRBV7-7,NA,TRBJ2-5,TRBD1
CASKRGTSTDTQYF,TGCGCCAGCAAGCGGGGTACTAGCACAGATACGCAGTATTTT,TRBV5-1,NA,TRBJ2-3,TRBD2
CSASPGSEAFF,TGCAGTGCTAGTCCAGGGTCTGAAGCTTTCTTT,TRBV20-1,NA,TRBJ1-1,NA
CASSSLGEGEQYF,TGTGCCAGCAGCTCTCTAGGGGAGGGCGAGCAGTACTTC,TRBV5-4,NA,TRBJ2-7,TRBD2
CATSRGDRAYEQYF,TGTGCCACCAGCAGAGGTGACAGGGCCTACGAGCAGTACTTC,TRBV15,NA,TRBJ2-7,TRBD1
CASSLARQGSYEQYF,TGTGCCAGCAGCTTGGCCAGACAGGGTAGCTACGAGCAGTACTTC,TRBV5-4,few,TRBJ2-7,TRBD1
CASSSNSYNEQFF,TGTGCCAGCAGCTCAAATTCCTACAATGAGCAGTTCTTC,TRBV7-7,NA,TRBJ2-1,NA
CATSRDTLTSSGNTIYF,TGTGCCACCAGCAGAGATACCCTGACTTCCTCTGGAAACACCATATATTTT,TRBV15,once,TRBJ1-3,NA
CASSQTGVWEKLFF,TGTGCCAGCAGCCAAACAGGGGTGTGGGAAAAACTGTTTTTT,TRBV27,NA,TRBJ1-4,TRBD1
CSSSLGGGRADGYTF,TGTTCCAGCAGCTTAGGTGGGGGCAGGGCGGATGGCTACACCTTC,TRBV7-9,NA,TRBJ1-2,NA
CASSAGASGRIEQFF,TGTGCCAGCAGCGCCGGAGCTAGCGGGAGGATTGAGCAGTTCTTC,TRBV9,once,TRBJ2-1,TRBD2
CASSLLAGGETQYF,TGTGCCAGCAGCCTCCTAGCGGGAGGAGAGACCCAGTACTTC,TRBV6-5,NA,TRBJ2-5,TRBD2
CASSLTGGNYGYTF,TGTGCCAGCAGCTTAACAGGGGGTAACTATGGCTACACCTTC,TRBV7-9,NA,TRBJ1-2,TRBD1
CASSFLPTGTNTEAFF,TGTGCCAGCAGTTTCCTGCCAACAGGGACGAACACTGAAGCTTTCTTT,TRBV27,NA,TRBJ1-1,NA
CASSQGHIKDTEAFF,TGCGCCAGCAGCCAGGGACATATAAAGGACACTGAAGCTTTCTTT,TRBV5-1,few,TRBJ1-1,NA
CASSPPSGVSGANVLTF,TGTGCCAGCAGCCCCCCGAGCGGGGTCTCTGGGGCCAACGTCCTGACTTTC,TRBV7-8,NA,TRBJ2-6,TRBD2
CASSPTGFDEQFF,TGTGCCAGCAGTCCGACAGGGTTCGATGAGCAGTTCTTC,TRBV27,NA,TRBJ2-1,TRBD1
CASTSLRAGGINNEQFF,TGTGCCAGCACCTCCTTACGCGCGGGAGGGATCAATAATGAGCAGTTCTTC,TRBV18,NA,TRBJ2-1,TRBD2
CASSQGLAGITDTQYF,TGTGCCAGCAGCCAAGGACTAGCGGGGATCACAGATACGCAGTATTTT,TRBV2,once,TRBJ2-3,TRBD2
CASSLDGRRDYTTGELFF,TGCGCCAGCAGCCTGGACGGGCGACGGGACTATACCACCGGGGAGCTGTTTTTT,TRBV5-1,NA,TRBJ2-2,TRBD2
CASSMTSEETQYF,TGTGCCAGTAGTATGACTAGTGAAGAGACCCAGTACTTC,TRBV19,NA,TRBJ2-5,NA
CASSSGQRNTEAFF,TGTGCCAGCAGCTCGGGACAGCGGAACACTGAAGCTTTCTTT,TRBV7-3,NA,TRBJ1-1,TRBD1
CASTQGGGVYGYTF,TGTGCCAGCACCCAGGGCGGGGGGGTCTATGGCTACACCTTC,TRBV6-6,NA,TRBJ1-2,NA
CASSHLTGLTEAFF,TGTGCCAGCAGCCATTTGACAGGGCTCACTGAAGCTTTCTTT,TRBV14,NA,TRBJ1-1,TRBD1
CASSPQGSSYNEQFF,TGTGCCAGCAGCCCTCAGGGGAGCTCCTACAATGAGCAGTTCTTC,TRBV7-9,NA,TRBJ2-1,NA
CASSLDHGSSYEQYF,TGCGCCAGCAGCTTAGACCATGGGAGCTCCTACGAGCAGTACTTC,TRBV5-1,NA,TRBJ2-7,NA
CASSFTGGSYNEQFF,TGTGCCAGCAGCTTCACAGGGGGATCTTACAATGAGCAGTTCTTC,TRBV6-1,NA,TRBJ2-1,TRBD1
CASSLVGGANEKLFF,TGCGCCAGCAGCTTGGTCGGGGGTGCTAATGAAAAACTGTTTTTT,TRBV5-1,NA,TRBJ1-4,NA
CASSLLVSDTQYF,TGTGCCAGCAGCTTGCTAGTCTCAGATACGCAGTATTTT,TRBV5-4,NA,TRBJ2-3,NA
CASSAGTSGSDTQYF,TGTGCCAGCAGCGCCGGGACTAGCGGGTCAGATACGCAGTATTTT,TRBV7-2,NA,TRBJ2-3,TRBD2
CASSLAGGRAPDTQYF,TGCGCCAGCAGCTTGGCCGGTGGGAGGGCCCCAGATACGCAGTATTTT,TRBV5-1,NA,TRBJ2-3,TRBD2
CASSEGAGYTF,TGTGCCAGCAGTGAAGGAGCTGGCTACACCTTC,TRBV25-1,NA,TRBJ1-2,NA
CASSYSVLGGEQYF,TGTGCCAGCAGTTACTCTGTGTTGGGAGGCGAGCAGTACTTC,TRBV6-5,NA,TRBJ2-7,NA
CASSYRGLNTEAFF,TGTGCCAGCAGCTACAGGGGCTTGAACACTGAAGCTTTCTTT,TRBV2,few,TRBJ1-1,TRBD1
CASSAFSPSYNEQFF,TGTGCCAGCAGTGCGTTTTCGCCCTCCTACAATGAGCAGTTCTTC,TRBV27,once,TRBJ2-1,NA
CASADRGTEAFF,TGTGCCAGTGCGGACAGGGGCACTGAAGCTTTCTTT,TRBV19,NA,TRBJ1-1,TRBD1
CASSLGDRKNTEAFF,TGTGCCAGCAGCTTAGGGGACAGGAAGAACACTGAAGCTTTCTTT,TRBV7-9,NA,TRBJ1-1,TRBD1
CASGREKGTDTQYF,TGTGCCAGCGGGCGGGAGAAAGGCACAGATACGCAGTATTTT,TRBV4-2,NA,TRBJ2-3,TRBD2
CASSSPLAVSYNEQFF,TGTGCCAGCAGTTCCCCCCTAGCGGTCTCCTACAATGAGCAGTTCTTC,TRBV27,NA,TRBJ2-1,TRBD2
CASSQGQMRETQYF,TGTGCCAGCAGCCAGGGACAGATGAGAGAGACCCAGTACTTC,TRBV7-6,NA,TRBJ2-5,TRBD1